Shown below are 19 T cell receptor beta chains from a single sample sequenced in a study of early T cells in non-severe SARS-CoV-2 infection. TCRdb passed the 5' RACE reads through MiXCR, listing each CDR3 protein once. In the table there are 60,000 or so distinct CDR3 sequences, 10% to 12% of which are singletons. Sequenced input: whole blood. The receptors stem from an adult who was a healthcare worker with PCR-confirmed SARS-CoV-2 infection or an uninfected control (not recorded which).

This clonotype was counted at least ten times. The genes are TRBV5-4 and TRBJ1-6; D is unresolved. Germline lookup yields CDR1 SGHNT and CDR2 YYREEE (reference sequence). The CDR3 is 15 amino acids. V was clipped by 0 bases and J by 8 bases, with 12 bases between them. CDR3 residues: CASSLAGLDDSPLHF. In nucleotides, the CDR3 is TGTGCCAGCAGCTTGGCGGGCTTGGATGATTCACCCCTCCACTTT.

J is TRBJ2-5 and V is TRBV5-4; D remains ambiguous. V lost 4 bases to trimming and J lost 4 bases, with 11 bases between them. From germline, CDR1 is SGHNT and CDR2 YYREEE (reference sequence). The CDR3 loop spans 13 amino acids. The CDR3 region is CASSRGIAETQYF. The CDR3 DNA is TGTGCCAGCAGCCGTGGGATTGCAGAGACCCAGTACTTC.

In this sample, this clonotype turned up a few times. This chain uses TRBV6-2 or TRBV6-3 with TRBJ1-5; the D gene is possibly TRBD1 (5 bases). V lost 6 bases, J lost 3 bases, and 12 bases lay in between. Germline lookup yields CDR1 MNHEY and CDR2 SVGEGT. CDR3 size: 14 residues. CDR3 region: CASRAGGLNQPQHF. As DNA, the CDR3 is TGTGCCAGCAGGGCCGGGGGTCTCAATCAGCCCCAGCATTTT.

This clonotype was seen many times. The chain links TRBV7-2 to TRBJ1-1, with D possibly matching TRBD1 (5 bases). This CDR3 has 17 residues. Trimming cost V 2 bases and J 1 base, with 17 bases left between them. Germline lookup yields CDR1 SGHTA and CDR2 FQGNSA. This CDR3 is CASSLWPESGGNTEAFF. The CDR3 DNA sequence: TGTGCCAGCAGCTTATGGCCTGAAAGCGGGGGGAACACTGAAGCTTTCTTT.

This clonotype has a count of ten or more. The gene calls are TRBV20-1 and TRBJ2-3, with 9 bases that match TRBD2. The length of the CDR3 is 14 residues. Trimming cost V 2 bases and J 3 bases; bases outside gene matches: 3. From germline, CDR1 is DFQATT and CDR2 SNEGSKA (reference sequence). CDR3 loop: CSARYSGGTDTQYF. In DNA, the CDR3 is TGCAGTGCTAGATACAGCGGGGGGACAGATACGCAGTATTTT.

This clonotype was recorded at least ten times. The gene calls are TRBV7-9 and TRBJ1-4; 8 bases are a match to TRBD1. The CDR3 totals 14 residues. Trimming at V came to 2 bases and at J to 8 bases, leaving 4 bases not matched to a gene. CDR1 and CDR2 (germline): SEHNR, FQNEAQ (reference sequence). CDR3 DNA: TGTGCCAGCAGCTTATTACAGGGGGTGGAAAAACTGTTTTTT. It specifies CASSLLQGVEKLFF.

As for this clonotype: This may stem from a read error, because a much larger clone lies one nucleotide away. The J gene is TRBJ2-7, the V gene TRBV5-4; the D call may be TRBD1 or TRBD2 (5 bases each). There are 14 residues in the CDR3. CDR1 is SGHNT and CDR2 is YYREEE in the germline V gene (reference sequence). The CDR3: CASSLFGAPDERYF. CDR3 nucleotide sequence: TGTGCCAGCAGCTTGTTCGGGGCGCCCGACGAGCGGTACTTC. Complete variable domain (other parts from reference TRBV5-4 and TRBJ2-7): ETGVTQSPTHLIKTRGQQVTLRCSSQSGHNTVSWYQQALGQGPQFIFQYYREEENGRGNFPPRFSGLQFPNYSSELNVNALELDDSALYLCASSLFGAPDERYFGPGTRLTVT.

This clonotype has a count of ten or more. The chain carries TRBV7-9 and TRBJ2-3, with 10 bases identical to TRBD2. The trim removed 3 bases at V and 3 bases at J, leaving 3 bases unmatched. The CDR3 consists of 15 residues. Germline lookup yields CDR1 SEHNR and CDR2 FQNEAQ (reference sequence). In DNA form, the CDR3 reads TGTGCCAGCAGCTTGGGACTAGCGTTGACAGATACGCAGTATTTT. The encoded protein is CASSLGLALTDTQYF.

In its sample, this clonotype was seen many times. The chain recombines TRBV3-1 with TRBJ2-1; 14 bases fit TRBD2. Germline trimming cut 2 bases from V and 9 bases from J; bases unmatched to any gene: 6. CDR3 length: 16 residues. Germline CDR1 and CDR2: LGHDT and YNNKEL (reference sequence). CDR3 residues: CASSQSGLAGAGEQFF. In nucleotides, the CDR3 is TGTGCCAGCAGCCAATCGGGACTAGCGGGGGCGGGTGAGCAGTTCTTC.

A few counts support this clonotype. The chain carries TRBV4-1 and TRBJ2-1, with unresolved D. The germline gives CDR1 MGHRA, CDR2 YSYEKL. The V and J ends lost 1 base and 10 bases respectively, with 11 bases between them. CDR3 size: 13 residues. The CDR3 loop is CASSQVPPNEQFF. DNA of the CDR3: TGCGCCAGCAGCCAAGTACCCCCCAACGAGCAGTTCTTC.

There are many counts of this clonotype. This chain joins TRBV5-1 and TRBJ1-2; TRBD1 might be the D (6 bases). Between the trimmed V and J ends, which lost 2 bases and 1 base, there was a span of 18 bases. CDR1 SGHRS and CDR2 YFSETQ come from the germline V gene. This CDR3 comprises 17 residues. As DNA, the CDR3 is TGCGCCAGCAGCTTAAGGGGACAACTTGGTGGTAACTATGGCTACACCTTC. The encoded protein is CASSLRGQLGGNYGYTF.

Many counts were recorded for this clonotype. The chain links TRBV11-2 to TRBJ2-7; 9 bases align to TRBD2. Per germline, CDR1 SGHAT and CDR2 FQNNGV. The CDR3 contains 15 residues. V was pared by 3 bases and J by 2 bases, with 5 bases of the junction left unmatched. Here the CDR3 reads CASSFGLAPTYEQYF. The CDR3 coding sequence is TGTGCCAGCAGCTTCGGACTAGCGCCTACCTACGAGCAGTACTTC.

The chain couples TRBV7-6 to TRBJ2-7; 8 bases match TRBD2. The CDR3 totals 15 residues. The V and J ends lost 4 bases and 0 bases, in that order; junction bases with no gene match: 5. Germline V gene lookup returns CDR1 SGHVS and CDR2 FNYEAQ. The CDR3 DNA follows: TGTGCCAGCAGCTCCTTAGCGGGGAGCTCCTACGAGCAGTACTTC. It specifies CASSSLAGSSYEQYF.

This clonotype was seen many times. In nucleotides, the CDR3 is TGTGCCAGCAGTTTGTCACAGGGTATGGCAGAGACCCAGTACTTC. Amino acid sequence: CASSLSQGMAETQYF. The chain has TRBV12-3 or TRBV12-4 and TRBJ2-5, with D possibly being TRBD1 (6 bases). With 3 bases removed from V and 4 bases from J, the gap between germline ends came to 15 bases. The CDR3 totals 15 residues.

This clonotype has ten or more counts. CDR3 sequence reads: CASSYTGIAYEQYF. DNA of the CDR3: TGTGCCAGCAGCTACACAGGGATTGCCTACGAGCAGTACTTC. The rearrangement links TRBV7-9 to TRBJ2-7, with a possible D match to TRBD1 (6 bases). Germline CDR1 SEHNR, CDR2 FQNEAQ (reference sequence). The ends were cut back, 4 bases at V and 2 bases at J, with 12 bases in the middle. The CDR3 loop spans 14 amino acids.

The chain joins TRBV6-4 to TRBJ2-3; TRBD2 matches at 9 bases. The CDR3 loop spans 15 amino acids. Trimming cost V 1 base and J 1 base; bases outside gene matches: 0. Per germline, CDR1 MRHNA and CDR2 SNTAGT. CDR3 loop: CASSDLAGGTDTQYF. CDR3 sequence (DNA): TGTGCCAGCAGTGACTTAGCGGGGGGCACAGATACGCAGTATTTT.

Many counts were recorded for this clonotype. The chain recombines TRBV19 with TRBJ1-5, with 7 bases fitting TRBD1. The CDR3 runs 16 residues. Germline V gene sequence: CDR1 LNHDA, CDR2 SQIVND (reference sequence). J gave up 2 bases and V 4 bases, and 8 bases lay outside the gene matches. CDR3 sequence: CASSTPRGLGNQPQHF. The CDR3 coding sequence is TGTGCCAGTAGTACGCCAAGGGGGCTGGGCAATCAGCCCCAGCATTTT.

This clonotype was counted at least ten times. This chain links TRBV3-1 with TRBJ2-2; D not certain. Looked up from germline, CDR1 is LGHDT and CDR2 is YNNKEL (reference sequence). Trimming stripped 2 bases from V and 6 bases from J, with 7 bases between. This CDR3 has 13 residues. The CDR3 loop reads CASSQMGSGELFF. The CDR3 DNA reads TGTGCCAGCAGCCAAATGGGATCCGGGGAGCTGTTTTTT.

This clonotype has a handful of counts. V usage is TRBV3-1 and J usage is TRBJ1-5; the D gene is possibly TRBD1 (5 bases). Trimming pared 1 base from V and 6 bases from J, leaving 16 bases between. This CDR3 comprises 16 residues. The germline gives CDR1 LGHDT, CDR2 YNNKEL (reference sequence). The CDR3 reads CASSQGYRNLGQPQHF. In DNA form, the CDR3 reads TGTGCCAGCAGCCAAGGATACAGGAACCTCGGTCAGCCCCAGCATTTT.